This T cell receptor beta chain was retrieved from a study of blood T cell repertoires in COVID-19 (TCRdb year 2020). Study-level background: Samples from collaborators originated in the United States, Italy and Spain and spanned both the acute and convalescent phases of COVID-19. A de-identified subject ID, COVID-19 status, age in years and sex were almost always included in the sample metadata. The repertoires were made available in a free public database intended to serve as a resource for research on the immune response to SARS-CoV-2. Samples came from the ongoing ImmuneRACE study (first 160 participants) plus 1,254 subjects from 6 global collaborators. The material from the prospective study consisted of cDNA or gDNA derived from T cells, B-cell-depleted T cells, or PBMCs. Deeply sampled blood TCRbeta repertoires from subjects exposed to, actively infected with, or recovered from COVID-19 were included in the dataset. HLA class I and class II types, where available, came from metadata supplied by the sample provider rather than from assay-based typing. The study at large found these results: The quantity of clinical and demographic metadata differed by source and by participant and was supplied without curation.

The immunoSEQ Assay, a bias-controlled multiplex PCR, was used to amplify TCRbeta CDR3 regions from genomic DNA. In the source study's methods: Nucleated cell counts per sample were estimated from amplification of reference gene primers within the assay. To quantify the absolute abundance of each unique TCRbeta CDR3 rearrangement, sequence reads were collapsed and filtered. Productive Simpson clonality was computed per sample as the square root of Simpson's diversity index over productive rearrangements. TCRdb holds this immuneACCESS table with in-frame rearrangements only. Some clones are missing; in checked studies, unresolved V genes explain under half, and the rest has no known cause. The V and J calls and clone size are taken from that table; D and trimming were inferred from the DNA. The sample has some 130,000 clones on record, approximately 74% of them singletons. The ten largest account for 1.5% to 2% of the sample.

For this clone: No antigen is known for it. One base away there is no much larger clone; base qualities are not given.

Taken from cysteine to phenylalanine, the CDR3 has 12 residues. CDR3 DNA is the only sequence kept; it has 36 bases, read in frame from the first base. According to the germline V gene (reference sequence), CDR1 reads GTSNPN and CDR2 reads SVGIG. V gives up 5 bases and J gives up 1 base, and the segment between their germline ends measures 8 bases. Whole blood was collected in K2EDTA tubes by collaborating institutions according to the institutions' own protocols. For TCRbeta analysis, collaborators shipped samples as frozen whole blood, isolated PBMCs, or DNA extracted from either of those sample types.

The material sequenced was peripheral blood. This TCR came from a woman in her sixties or seventies with acute or convalescent COVID-19. Recombination joined TRBV30 with TRBJ1-1; the D gene lacks a confident call. Here is the DNA: TGTGCCTGGGATAGAGGGAACACTGAAGCTTTCTTT. Protein translation: CAWDRGNTEAFF.